A single sample gave rise to the 21 T cell receptor beta chains below, sequenced in a study of cytomegalovirus exposure and HLA in healthy donors. Use of 60 Vbeta and 13 Jbeta primers characterized the PCR. Sequencing used immunoSEQ multiplex PCR; TCRdb keeps in-frame clones, though not all of them. The sample gives more than 95,000 clones, around 74% of which show up once; 8.6% is in the top ten. Sample: PBMCs. These receptors all stem from a woman between 40 and 50 years old in good health and CMV-seropositive.

The chain joins TRBV28 to TRBJ1-6; possible D gene TRBD1, 6 bases. The length of the CDR3 is 15 residues. CDR1 and CDR2 (germline): MDHEN, SYDVKM. The V end was cut by 7 bases, the J end by 7 bases, with 17 bases between. The CDR3 is CASTSPQGGNSPLHF. CDR3 DNA sequence: TGTGCCAGCACTTCGCCACAGGGTGGCAATTCACCCCTCCACTTT.

The chain links TRBV18 to TRBJ1-3; 10 bases line up with TRBD1. Germline loops: CDR1 KGHSH, CDR2 LQKENI. With V trimmed by 3 bases and J by 0 bases, 2 bases remained unmatched. The CDR3 loop spans 16 amino acids. The CDR3 coding sequence is TGTGCCAGCTCACCGGGACAGGGGAACTCTGGAAACACCATATATTTT. Amino acids: CASSPGQGNSGNTIYF.

V gene TRBV7-9 combines with J gene TRBJ2-7; 7 bases map to TRBD2. V lost 0 bases and J lost 5; bases outside the gene matches: 10. Germline values: CDR1 SEHNR, CDR2 FQNEAQ (reference sequence). This CDR3 has 16 residues. The CDR3 protein is CASSLADGGGRHEQYF. The CDR3 bases are TGTGCCAGCAGCTTAGCCGATGGGGGAGGGAGGCACGAGCAGTACTTC.

This chain uses TRBV4-3 with TRBJ2-2; 11 nucleotides line up with TRBD1. Losses at the gene ends were 2 bases for V and 7 bases for J; bases not matched to a gene: 3. This CDR3 contains 15 residues. CDR1 is LGHNA, CDR2 YSLEER, per germline. CDR3 sequence: CASSQPGTGGGELFF. CDR3 nucleotides: TGCGCCAGCAGCCAACCCGGGACAGGGGGCGGGGAGCTGTTTTTT.

The CDR3 is CASSEALAGDNEQFF. Written as DNA, the CDR3 is TGTGCCAGCAGTGAAGCCCTAGCGGGGGACAATGAGCAGTTCTTC. V is TRBV2 and J is TRBJ2-1, with 10 bases lining up with TRBD2. The CDR3 consists of 15 residues. V gave up 0 bases and J gave up 5 bases; unmatched junction bases: 1. Looked up from germline, CDR1 is SNHLY and CDR2 is FYNNEI. Full variable domain (missing parts from reference TRBV2 and TRBJ2-1): EPEVTQTPSHQVTQMGQEVILRCVPISNHLYFYWYRQILGQKVEFLVSFYNNEISEKSEIFDDQFSVERPDGSNFTLKIRSTKLEDSAMYFCASSEALAGDNEQFFGPGTRLTVL.

This chain connects TRBV28 to TRBJ1-5, with 7 bases fitting TRBD1. Germline loops: CDR1 MDHEN, CDR2 SYDVKM. The CDR3 is 17 amino acids. The V and J ends lost 8 bases and 1 base, in that order; junction bases with no gene match: 14. The CDR3 coding sequence is TGTGCCAGCGGGTACGGGACAGCTTGGGAAAGCAATCAGCCCCAGCATTTT. This encodes CASGYGTAWESNQPQHF.

The chain employs TRBV5-4 and TRBJ1-3; D possibly corresponds to TRBD1 (6 bases). This CDR3 has 16 amino acids. Germline CDR1 and CDR2: SGHNT and YYREEE (reference sequence). Trimming cost V 3 bases and J 3 bases, with 16 bases left between them. CDR3 region: CASSSPWEGGGNTIYF. CDR3 DNA: TGTGCCAGCAGCTCCCCCTGGGAGGGGGGTGGAAACACCATATATTTT.

Only a few counts were recorded for this clone. The rearrangement uses TRBV5-4 and TRBJ2-1, with TRBD2 matching over 14 bases. In germline, CDR1 is SGHNT, CDR2 YYREEE (reference sequence). The CDR3 is 16 amino acids. The J segment lost 7 bases and the V segment lost 5 bases, leaving 8 bases of the junction unmatched. CDR3 in DNA: TGTGCCAGCAGTCTTTTGACTAGCGGGAGGGCTAATGAGCAGTTCTTC. Protein sequence: CASSLLTSGRANEQFF.

The chain uses TRBV10-2 and TRBJ2-2; 11 nucleotides line up with TRBD2. Germline loops: CDR1 WSHSY, CDR2 SAAADI. CDR3 length equals 14 residues. V gave up 7 bases and J gave up 7 bases; unmatched junction bases: 5. The CDR3 sequence: CASTVAGGSGELFF. CDR3 nucleotides: TGCGCCAGCACGGTAGCGGGAGGGAGCGGGGAGCTGTTTTTT.

This clone has only a few counts. The chain uses TRBV7-2 and TRBJ2-5; D is perhaps TRBD2 (7 bases). This CDR3 spans 13 amino acids. V lost 8 bases and J lost 3, with 13 bases in between. Looked up from germline, CDR1 is SGHTA and CDR2 is FQGNSA. The CDR3 DNA sequence: TGTGCCAGCGGCCGAGGGGGGGAAGAGACCCAGTACTTC. Amino acid sequence: CASGRGGEETQYF.

The chain joins TRBV7-3 to TRBJ2-3, with D hard to call. V was cut by 2 bases and J by 2 bases, with 11 bases left in between. The V gene's germline CDR1 is SGHTA and CDR2 FQGTGA. This CDR3 is built from 15 residues. CDR3 sequence: CASSLSGPPTDTQYF. Here the CDR3 DNA reads TGTGCCAGCAGCTTATCAGGCCCCCCCACAGATACGCAGTATTTT. Full variable domain (missing parts from reference TRBV7-3 and TRBJ2-3): GAGVSQTPSNKVTEKGKYVELRCDPISGHTALYWYRQSLGQGPEFLIYFQGTGAADDSGLPNDRFFAVRPEGSVSTLKIQRTERGDSAVYLCASSLSGPPTDTQYFGPGTRLTVL.

As to this clone: The same CDR3 also results from other DNA sequences found in this sample. J is TRBJ1-4 and V is TRBV5-1; 8 bases are a match to TRBD1. The CDR3 runs to 14 residues. Germline loops: CDR1 SGHRS, CDR2 YFSETQ. The trim removed 0 bases at V and 5 bases at J, leaving 0 bases unmatched. The CDR3 sequence is CASSLGQGNEKLFF. The DNA of the CDR3 is TGCGCCAGCAGCTTGGGACAGGGGAATGAAAAACTGTTTTTT.

The chain employs TRBV7-2 and TRBJ2-5; the match to TRBD2 covers 12 bases. Trimming cost V 8 bases and J 4 bases; bases outside gene matches: 14. The CDR3 runs 17 residues. In germline, CDR1 is SGHTA, CDR2 FQGNSA. CDR3 coding DNA: TGTGCCAGCTCGCCTGGGGCTAGCGGGGGGGCAATAGAGACCCAGTACTTC. It encodes CASSPGASGGAIETQYF.

This clone turned up a few times. The chain recombines TRBV20-1 with TRBJ2-7; D gene ambiguous. Trimming removed 5 bases at V and 2 bases at J, with 7 bases between. The CDR3 loop spans 11 amino acids. Looked up from germline, CDR1 is DFQATT and CDR2 is SNEGSKA (reference sequence). The CDR3 protein is CSAGRAYEQYF. The CDR3 DNA reads as TGCAGTGCTGGGCGCGCCTACGAGCAGTACTTC.

The chain has TRBV4-1 and TRBJ2-7; 8 nucleotides align to TRBD2. With V trimmed by 6 bases and J by 3 bases, 7 bases remained unmatched. CDR3 size: 14 residues. Germline V gene sequence: CDR1 MGHRA, CDR2 YSYEKL. CDR3 protein: CASSPGLGIYEQYF. CDR3 coding DNA: TGCGCCAGCAGTCCGGGACTAGGGATCTACGAGCAGTACTTC.

This chain uses TRBV10-3 with TRBJ2-3; 8 bases align to TRBD1. With V trimmed by 6 bases and J by 2 bases, 7 bases remained unmatched. Germline lookup yields CDR1 ENHRY and CDR2 SYGVKD. CDR3 length: 15 amino acids. The CDR3 nucleotides read TGTGCCATCAGGGGGGCGGACAGGGCCACAGATACGCAGTATTTT. It yields the protein CAIRGADRATDTQYF.

This clone appeared a few times. The V call is TRBV10-3, the J call TRBJ1-5, with 8 positions matching TRBD1. Germline lookup yields CDR1 ENHRY and CDR2 SYGVKD. The V and J ends lost 3 bases and 3 bases, in that order; junction bases with no gene match: 4. The CDR3 loop spans 15 amino acids. The CDR3 region is CAISDGTGPNQPQHF. Written as DNA, the CDR3 is TGTGCCATCAGTGACGGGACAGGCCCCAATCAGCCCCAGCATTTT.

A few counts support this clone. The chain couples TRBV28 to TRBJ1-2; 11 positions agree with TRBD1. The CDR3 runs to 19 residues. The ends lost 4 bases at V and 0 bases at J; junction bases unmatched: 13. Looked up from germline, CDR1 is MDHEN and CDR2 is SYDVKM. CDR3 region: CASSYPPGTGGLSNYGYTF. CDR3 in DNA: TGTGCCAGCAGTTACCCCCCCGGGACAGGGGGGCTTTCTAACTATGGCTACACCTTC.

This clone appeared many times. This chain joins TRBV4-2 and TRBJ2-2, with D hard to call. Germline V CDR1 and CDR2: LGHNA, YNFKEQ. This CDR3 has 16 amino acids. With 4 bases removed from V and 0 bases from J, the gap between germline ends came to 12 bases. This CDR3 is CASSPTETPNTGELFF. The CDR3 DNA is TGTGCCAGCAGCCCCACAGAAACACCGAACACCGGGGAGCTGTTTTTT.

The chain links TRBV11-2 to TRBJ2-4; D is possibly TRBD1 (6 bases). There are 19 residues in the CDR3. The germline V gene encodes CDR1 SGHAT and CDR2 FQNNGV. With 1 base removed from V and 0 bases from J, the gap between germline ends came to 19 bases. CDR3 sequence (DNA): TGTGCCAGCAGCTTAGCCAGGGGTGGGACATCACTAGCCAAAAACATTCAGTACTTC. This gives the protein CASSLARGGTSLAKNIQYF.

This rearrangement joins TRBV7-9 to TRBJ2-5; 10 bases line up with TRBD2. The J call may be wrong; the DNA end is better matched by TRBJ2-7. The CDR3 is 13 residues long. Germline CDR1 and CDR2: SEHNR and FQNEAQ (reference sequence). CDR3 bases: TGTGCCAGCAGATTGACTAGCGGGTACGAGCAGTACTTC. Translation: CASRLTSGYEQYF.